This record concerns one T cell receptor beta chain sequence. The source of the sample is a study of T cell changes during pregnancy in multiple sclerosis. Germline lookup yields CDR1 MNHEY and CDR2 SMNVEV (reference sequence). This CDR3 is 16 amino acids long. V dropped 0 bases and J dropped 1; count of bases not matched to a gene: 6. Data came from immunoSEQ multiplex PCR; TCRdb stores just in-frame clones and leaves some out. The data show approximately 27,000 clones, about 89% seen once. The V call is TRBV27, the J call TRBJ2-7, with 7 bases lining up with TRBD1. The specimen comprised CD8+ T cells from peripheral blood mononuclear cells, sampled before pregnancy. The origin of this receptor is a female donor with multiple sclerosis, enrolled in a pregnancy study. The CDR3 DNA reads TGTGCCAGCAGTTTATCGCCCGGGACAGTTTCCTACGAGCAGTACTTC. As protein: CASSLSPGTVSYEQYF.